The 30 T cell receptor beta chains presented below share a single source sample, sequenced in a study of vaccination and CD4 T cells after COVID-19. The antigens these receptors bind are not known. Scientists ran DNA taken from cultured CD4+ T cells through the Oncomine TCR Beta short-read assay for sequencing. Each CDR3 protein is one row after TCRdb ran MiXCR on the PCR reads. The data contain about 16,000 distinct CDR3 sequences, just under 55% of them singletons. Stated time point: late sampling 161 to 241 days after vaccination in three convalescent patients. The sample's treatment: roughly ten-day PBMC culture with coronavirus spike peptide pools or control peptides (ViraFEST assay). Source: CD4+ T cells from blood, cultured in vitro, taken about 7 months after SARS-CoV-2 vaccination. The source is a human donor who had recovered from COVID-19.

This clonotype has more than one count but fewer than ten. The rearrangement uses TRBV6-1 and TRBJ1-1; D may be TRBD1 (6 bases). Trimming shortened V by 9 bases and J by 3 bases, and 17 bases separated the two germline ends. Germline CDR1 is MNHNS and CDR2 is SASEGT. This CDR3 comprises 14 residues. The CDR3 sequence: CASKLTGQHTEAFF. Here the CDR3 DNA reads TGTGCCAGTAAACTAACCGGACAGCACACTGAAGCTTTCTTT.

The gene calls are TRBV6-5 and TRBJ2-7; D is undetermined. The ends were cut back, 4 bases at V and 0 bases at J, with 10 bases in the middle. The CDR3 consists of 14 residues. Germline CDR1 and CDR2: MNHEY and SVGAGI. The CDR3 reads CASSSIRSSYEQYF. CDR3 DNA: TGTGCCAGCAGTTCCATCCGGAGCTCCTACGAGCAGTACTTC.

This clonotype is labeled as medium-sized (0.01 to 0.1%). This chain links TRBV15 with TRBJ2-2; D is perhaps TRBD2 (7 bases). The CDR3 length is 17 residues. V dropped 0 bases and J dropped 2 bases, with 13 bases sitting between them. Germline CDR1 is LNHNV and CDR2 is YYDKDF (reference sequence). The CDR3 DNA is TGTGCCACCAGCAGAGAGTGGGGGGGCCTCAACACCGGGGAGCTGTTTTTT. It yields the protein CATSREWGGLNTGELFF.

This clonotype was seen a few times. The gene calls are TRBV7-9 and TRBJ2-5, with D maybe TRBD1 (6 bases). Germline lookup yields CDR1 SEHNR and CDR2 FQNEAQ (reference sequence). V was clipped by 5 bases and J by 5 bases, with 18 bases between them. This CDR3 has 15 residues. The CDR3 region is CASSTELQGYETQYF. The CDR3 region has the DNA TGTGCCAGCAGCACAGAGTTACAGGGATACGAGACCCAGTACTTC. The variable domain in full, completed from reference TRBV7-9 and TRBJ2-5, reads DTGVSQNPRHKITKRGQNVTFRCDPISEHNRLYWYRQTLGQGPEFLTYFQNEAQLEKSRLLSDRFSAERPKGSFSTLEIQRTEQGDSAMYLCASSTELQGYETQYFGPGTRLLVL.

By proportion, this clonotype is medium-sized. This chain links TRBV6-4 with TRBJ1-2; D not certain. This CDR3 contains 8 residues. Trimming shortened V by 9 bases and J by 12 bases, and 8 bases separated the two germline ends. From germline, CDR1 is MRHNA and CDR2 SNTAGT. The CDR3 sequence: CARALNTF. The CDR3 nucleotides are TGTGCCAGGGCCCTAAACACCTTC.

The chain couples TRBV7-2 to TRBJ2-7; TRBD1 agrees at 8 bases. The CDR3 totals 14 residues. J gave up 0 bases and V 7 bases, and 5 bases lay outside the gene matches. From germline, CDR1 is SGHTA and CDR2 FQGNSA. The CDR3 spells CASTRTGSSYEQYF. The CDR3 DNA reads as TGTGCCAGCACCAGGACAGGGAGCTCCTACGAGCAGTACTTC.

This clonotype was seen a few times. The chain recombines TRBV6-2 or TRBV6-3 with TRBJ2-7; TRBD2 matches at 8 bases. CDR3 length: 15 residues. J lost 2 bases, V lost 6 bases, and 9 bases had no gene match. The germline V gene encodes CDR1 MNHEY and CDR2 SVGEGT. The CDR3 region is CASRRGGAGAYEQYF. The CDR3 nucleotides are TGTGCCAGCAGACGGGGGGGCGCAGGGGCCTACGAGCAGTACTTC.

The chain is built from TRBV18 and TRBJ1-2; no firm D call. Germline V lookup: CDR1 KGHSH, CDR2 LQKENI. Trimming pared 2 bases from V and 0 bases from J, leaving 4 bases between. The CDR3 covers 13 residues. CDR3 in DNA: TGTGCCAGCTCACCAGACTCTAACTATGGCTACACCTTC. This translates into CASSPDSNYGYTF.

The rearrangement links TRBV6-2 or TRBV6-3 to TRBJ2-1; tentative D call: TRBD2 (6 bases). CDR1 is MNHEY and CDR2 is SVGEGT in the germline V gene. The V and J ends lost 8 bases and 3 bases respectively, with 14 bases between them. The CDR3 extends over 14 amino acids. CDR3: CASLAHTYYNEQFF. CDR3 in DNA: TGTGCCAGCCTAGCGCATACCTACTACAATGAGCAGTTCTTC.

The rearrangement links TRBV12-3 or TRBV12-4 to TRBJ2-7, with D perhaps TRBD1 (6 bases). This CDR3 spans 13 amino acids. The germline V and J ends were trimmed by 6 bases and 3 bases, with 12 bases remaining between them. This CDR3 is CASSPGQLYEQYF. DNA for the CDR3: TGTGCCAGCAGCCCTGGACAGCTCTACGAGCAGTACTTC.

J is TRBJ2-5 and V is TRBV7-9; 9 nucleotides agree with TRBD2. Germline CDR1 reads SEHNR; CDR2 reads FQNEAQ (reference sequence). The CDR3 loop spans 16 amino acids. The J segment lost 4 bases and the V segment lost 5 bases, leaving 11 bases of the junction unmatched. The CDR3 reads CASSPMVAGGRETQYF. The DNA for the CDR3 is TGTGCCAGCAGCCCGATGGTCGCGGGAGGGCGAGAGACCCAGTACTTC.

The chain recombines TRBV6-1 with TRBJ1-1; D may be TRBD1 (5 bases). The length of the CDR3 is 15 residues. The germline V gene has CDR1 MNHNS and CDR2 SASEGT. V was trimmed by 6 bases and J by 0 bases, leaving 14 bases between them. The CDR3 DNA reads as TGTGCCAGCAGACCCGATGGGGGGATGAACACTGAAGCTTTCTTT. It is translated as CASRPDGGMNTEAFF.

The gene calls are TRBV20-1 and TRBJ2-3; D might be TRBD2 (6 bases). CDR3 size: 12 residues. Germline V gene sequence: CDR1 DFQATT, CDR2 SNEGSKA (reference sequence). Trimming pared 8 bases from V and 0 bases from J, leaving 9 bases between. CDR3 nucleotides: TGCAGTATGGCGGGGAGCACAGATACGCAGTATTTT. Translating it yields CSMAGSTDTQYF.

This rearrangement joins TRBV6-1 to TRBJ1-5, with 7 nucleotides matching TRBD1. CDR1 MNHNS and CDR2 SASEGT come from the germline V gene. The CDR3 consists of 14 residues. V shed 4 bases and J 4 bases; nucleotides not matched to a gene: 4. DNA of the CDR3: TGTGCCAGCAGTGCGGGACAGTATAATCAGCCCCAGCATTTT. This encodes CASSAGQYNQPQHF.

The chain carries TRBV29-1 and TRBJ2-2; maybe TRBD2 (6 bases). The V end was cut by 7 bases, the J end by 6 bases, with 15 bases between. Germline lookup yields CDR1 SQVTM and CDR2 ANQGSEA. The CDR3 runs 13 residues. CDR3 DNA: TGCAGCGCACTAATGGAGGGTCCCGGGGAGCTGTTTTTT. Translated: CSALMEGPGELFF.

This clonotype was seen a few times. The V gene is TRBV28, the J gene TRBJ1-5, with TRBD1 matching 9 bases. The CDR3 has 17 residues. Per the germline V gene, CDR1 is MDHEN and CDR2 is SYDVKM. V lost 2 bases and J lost 6; bases outside the gene matches: 11. CDR3 in amino acids: CASSLRPGQGSRQPQHF. Here the CDR3 DNA reads TGTGCCAGCAGTTTACGTCCGGGACAGGGTTCTCGTCAGCCCCAGCATTTT.

The sample holds one count of this clonotype. CDR3 nucleotides: TGTGCCAGCAGCTTAGATCGGGGCGCTGAAGCTTTCTTT. It codes for CASSLDRGAEAFF. V is TRBV7-8 and J is TRBJ1-1, with D possibly TRBD1 on 5 matching bases. Germline V lookup: CDR1 SGHVS, CDR2 FQNEAQ. CDR3 length equals 13 residues. With 1 base removed from V and 6 bases from J, the gap between germline ends came to 9 bases.

The chain is built from TRBV4-3 and TRBJ2-7; 7 bases line up with TRBD1. The CDR3 spans 16 residues. CDR1 LGHNA and CDR2 YSLEER come from the germline V gene. The ends lost 0 bases at V and 4 bases at J; junction bases unmatched: 9. The CDR3 protein is CASSQDIDSGGYEQYF. CDR3 nucleotides: TGCGCCAGCAGCCAAGATATTGACTCAGGGGGATACGAGCAGTACTTC.

V gene TRBV20-1 combines with J gene TRBJ1-2, with 8 bases aligning to TRBD1. There are 18 residues in the CDR3. From germline, CDR1 is DFQATT and CDR2 SNEGSKA (reference sequence). V trimming: 3 bases; J trimming: 1 base; junction bases outside the gene matches: 16. CDR3 nucleotide sequence: TGCAGTGCTAGGGCCCCAGGGGGCCCTATTCCACTTAACTATGGCTACACCTTC. It is translated as CSARAPGGPIPLNYGYTF.

The rearrangement joins TRBV7-3 to TRBJ2-5; D assignment may be TRBD1 or TRBD2 (5 bases each). The germline CDR1 and CDR2 sequences are SGHTA and FQGTGA. This CDR3 is 15 amino acids long. V was shortened by 5 bases and J by 4 bases, with 17 bases between the two germline ends. Here the CDR3 DNA reads TGTGCCAGCAGCCAGACCGGTGGGACCGGAGAGACCCAGTACTTC. As protein: CASSQTGGTGETQYF. The full variable domain, completed using reference TRBV7-3 and TRBJ2-5, is GAGVSQTPSNKVTEKGKYVELRCDPISGHTALYWYRQSLGQGPEFLIYFQGTGAADDSGLPNDRFFAVRPEGSVSTLKIQRTERGDSAVYLCASSQTGGTGETQYFGPGTRLLVL.

The chain joins TRBV6-4 to TRBJ1-1, with D possibly TRBD1 on 5 matching bases. The CDR3 covers 14 residues. V lost 9 bases to trimming and J lost 1 base, with 15 bases between them. In germline, CDR1 is MRHNA, CDR2 SNTAGT. CDR3 DNA sequence: TGTGCCAGTAAGGGGTGGCAGGAGAACACTGAAGCTTTCTTT. Translation: CASKGWQENTEAFF.

As DNA, the CDR3 is TGCGCCAGCAGCCAACGAGGGGGGGTCTACGAGCAGTACTTC. It is translated as CASSQRGGVYEQYF. The gene calls are TRBV4-3 and TRBJ2-7, with D possibly matching TRBD2 (7 bases). V lost 2 bases and J 3 bases, leaving 11 bases between the germline ends. This CDR3 spans 14 amino acids. Germline V gives CDR1 LGHNA, CDR2 YSLEER.

This chain joins TRBV15 and TRBJ2-7; a possible D gene is TRBD2 (7 bases). The CDR3 runs 16 residues. Germline values: CDR1 LNHNV, CDR2 YYDKDF (reference sequence). Trimming removed 1 base at V and 2 bases at J, with 15 bases between. The CDR3 region is CATSRAGGGGAYEQYF. The CDR3 DNA is TGTGCCACCAGCAGAGCCGGAGGCGGGGGCGCCTACGAGCAGTACTTC.

The rearrangement links TRBV20-1 to TRBJ1-1, with a possible D match to TRBD1 (5 bases). V dropped 2 bases and J dropped 0 bases, with 10 bases sitting between them. The CDR3 contains 14 residues. CDR1 and CDR2 (germline): DFQATT, SNEGSKA (reference sequence). The CDR3 bases are TGCAGTGCTAGACAGGGAGGAATGAACACTGAAGCTTTCTTT. As protein: CSARQGGMNTEAFF.

The J gene is TRBJ2-3, the V gene TRBV7-9; TRBD2 matches 11 bases. Trimming at V came to 5 bases and at J to 5 bases, leaving 3 bases not matched to a gene. The germline CDR1 and CDR2 sequences are SEHNR and FQNEAQ (reference sequence). The CDR3 covers 14 residues. The CDR3 DNA follows: TGTGCCAGCAGCCCGGGACTAGCGGTAGATACGCAGTATTTT. Its translation is CASSPGLAVDTQYF.

A few counts support this clonotype. The chain joins TRBV20-1 to TRBJ1-2; D gene ambiguous. The V end lost 5 bases, the J end lost 8 bases, and 15 bases lay between the germline ends. The CDR3 has 12 amino acids. In germline, CDR1 is DFQATT, CDR2 SNEGSKA (reference sequence). As DNA, the CDR3 is TGCAGTGCTCCTGTCCTTTTGGGAGGCTACACCTTC. Its protein product is CSAPVLLGGYTF.

The chain has TRBV2 and TRBJ2-3; TRBD1 is a possible D gene (6 bases). Germline V CDR1 and CDR2: SNHLY, FYNNEI. This CDR3 is built from 14 residues. The ends were cut back, 10 bases at V and 0 bases at J, with 14 bases in the middle. CDR3 DNA sequence: TGTGCCACCCAAAAAGGGACAAGCACAGATACGCAGTATTTT. Its protein is CATQKGTSTDTQYF.

This chain uses TRBV5-1 with TRBJ2-3, with D hard to call. Trimming cost V 0 bases and J 2 bases, with 13 bases left between them. CDR1 is SGHRS, CDR2 YFSETQ, per germline. The CDR3 is 16 residues long. The CDR3 coding sequence is TGCGCCAGCAGCTTGGGGGCAGACTTCTTCACAGATACGCAGTATTTT. Translated, it gives CASSLGADFFTDTQYF.

The chain employs TRBV10-3 and TRBJ2-2; no clear D. V lost 2 bases and J 2 bases, leaving 6 bases between the germline ends. The CDR3 spans 14 residues. Looked up from germline, CDR1 is ENHRY and CDR2 is SYGVKD. The CDR3 sequence is CAISETYNTGELFF. CDR3 coding DNA: TGTGCCATCAGTGAGACTTACAACACCGGGGAGCTGTTTTTT.

This clonotype has more than one count but fewer than ten. The chain employs TRBV20-1 and TRBJ1-5; no clear D. CDR3 length: 13 amino acids. V shed 3 bases and J shed 0 bases, with 6 bases lying between them. Germline V lookup: CDR1 DFQATT, CDR2 SNEGSKA (reference sequence). CDR3 nucleotides: TGCAGTGCTAGTGAGAGTAGCAATCAGCCCCAGCATTTT. Translated: CSASESSNQPQHF.